The sequence of this T cell receptor beta chain was determined in a study of neurological immune-mediated disorders. Study results and limitations: Private repertoires in all groups were suggested, as expanded clones shared no CDR3 amino acid sequences across subjects. HTLV-1-associated myelopathy ranked highest for TCR clonal expansion and multiple sclerosis lowest, beneath healthy controls. The study phylogenetically grouped the repertoires of 18 of 34 multiple sclerosis patients into one related-CDR3 cluster, a possible signature.

From the 5' RACE reads, TCRdb called clonotypes with MiXCR, one entry per CDR3 protein. The data contain 50,000 to 70,000 distinct CDR3 sequences, 3.4% of them singletons. This clonotype showed up many times. The target antigen is unknown. This CDR3 comprises 15 residues. V lost 0 bases, J lost 1 base, and 9 bases lay in between. Germline V CDR1 and CDR2: SGHRS, YFSETQ. A total of 2 million PBMCs stored at -80 degrees C provided the unsorted libraries. The sample was PBMCs. The receptor was derived from a man aged 35 to 55 with multiple sclerosis. The V gene is TRBV5-1, the J gene TRBJ2-3, with D perhaps matching TRBD2 (5 bases). The chain's CDR3 is CASSLALAGTDTQYF. In DNA, the CDR3 is TGCGCCAGCAGCTTGGCCCTAGCCGGCACAGATACGCAGTATTTT.